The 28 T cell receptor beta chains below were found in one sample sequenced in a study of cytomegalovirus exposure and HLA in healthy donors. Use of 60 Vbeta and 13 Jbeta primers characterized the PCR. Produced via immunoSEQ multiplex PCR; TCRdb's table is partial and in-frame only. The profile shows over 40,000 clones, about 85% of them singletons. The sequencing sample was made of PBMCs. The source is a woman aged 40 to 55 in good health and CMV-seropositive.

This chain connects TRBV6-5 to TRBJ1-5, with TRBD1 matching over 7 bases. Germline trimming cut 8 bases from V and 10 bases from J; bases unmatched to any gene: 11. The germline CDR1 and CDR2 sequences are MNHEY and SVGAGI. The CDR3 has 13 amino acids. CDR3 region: CASATGQKRPQHF. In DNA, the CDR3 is TGTGCCAGCGCGACAGGGCAAAAGCGACCCCAGCATTTT.

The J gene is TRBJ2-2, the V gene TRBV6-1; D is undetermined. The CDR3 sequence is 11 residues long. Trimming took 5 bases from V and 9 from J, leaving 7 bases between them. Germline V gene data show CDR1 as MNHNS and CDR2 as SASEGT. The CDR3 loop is CASSYRWELFF. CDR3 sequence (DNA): TGTGCCAGCAGTTACCGGTGGGAGCTGTTTTTT.

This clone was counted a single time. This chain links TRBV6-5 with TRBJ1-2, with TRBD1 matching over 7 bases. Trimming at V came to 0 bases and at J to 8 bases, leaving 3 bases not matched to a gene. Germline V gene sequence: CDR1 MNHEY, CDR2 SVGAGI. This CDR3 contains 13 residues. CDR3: CASSYSDRRGYTF. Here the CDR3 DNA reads TGTGCCAGCAGTTACTCGGACAGGAGAGGCTACACCTTC.

CDR3 bases: TGTGCCAGCACCCCCGGGACTAGCGAAAACGAGCAGTACTTC. Encoded protein: CASTPGTSENEQYF. The genes are TRBV7-6 and TRBJ2-7; 10 bases map to TRBD2. Germline loops: CDR1 SGHVS, CDR2 FNYEAQ. With V trimmed by 7 bases and J by 5 bases, 8 bases remained unmatched. The CDR3 consists of 14 residues.

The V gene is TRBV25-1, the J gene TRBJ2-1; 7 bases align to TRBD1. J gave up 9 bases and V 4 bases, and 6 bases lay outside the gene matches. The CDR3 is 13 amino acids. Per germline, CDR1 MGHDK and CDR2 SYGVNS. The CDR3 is CASSAYRGGEQFF. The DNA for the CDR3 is TGTGCCAGCAGTGCTTACAGGGGCGGTGAGCAGTTCTTC. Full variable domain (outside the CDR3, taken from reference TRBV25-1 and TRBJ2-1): EADIYQTPRYLVIGTGKKITLECSQTMGHDKMYWYQQDPGMELHLIHYSYGVNSTEKGDLSSESTVSRIRTEHFPLTLESARPSHTSQYLCASSAYRGGEQFFGPGTRLTVL.

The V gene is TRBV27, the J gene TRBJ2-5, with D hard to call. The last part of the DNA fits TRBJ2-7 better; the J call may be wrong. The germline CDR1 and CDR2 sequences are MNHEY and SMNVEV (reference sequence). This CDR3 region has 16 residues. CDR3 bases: TGTGCCAGCAGCTCCGAGGTAGGTGGCGGAAGTTACGAGCAGTACTTC. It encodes CASSSEVGGGSYEQYF.

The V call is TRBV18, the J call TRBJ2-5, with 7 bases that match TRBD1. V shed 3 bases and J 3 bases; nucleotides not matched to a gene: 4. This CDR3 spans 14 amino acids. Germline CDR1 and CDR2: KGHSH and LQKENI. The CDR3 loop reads CASSPGTVKETQYF. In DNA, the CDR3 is TGTGCCAGCTCACCTGGGACAGTGAAAGAGACCCAGTACTTC.

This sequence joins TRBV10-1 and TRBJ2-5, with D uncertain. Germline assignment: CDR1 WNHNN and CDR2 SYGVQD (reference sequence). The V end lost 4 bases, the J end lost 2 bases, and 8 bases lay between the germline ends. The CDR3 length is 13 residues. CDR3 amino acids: CASSVQIQETQYF. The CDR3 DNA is TGCGCCAGCAGTGTACAGATACAAGAGACCCAGTACTTC.

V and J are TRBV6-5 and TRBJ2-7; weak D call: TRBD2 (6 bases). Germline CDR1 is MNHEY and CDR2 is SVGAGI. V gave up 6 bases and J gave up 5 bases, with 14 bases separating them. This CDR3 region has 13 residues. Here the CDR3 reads CASRPGGIHEQYF. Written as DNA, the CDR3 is TGTGCCAGCAGACCAGGAGGGATCCACGAGCAGTACTTC.

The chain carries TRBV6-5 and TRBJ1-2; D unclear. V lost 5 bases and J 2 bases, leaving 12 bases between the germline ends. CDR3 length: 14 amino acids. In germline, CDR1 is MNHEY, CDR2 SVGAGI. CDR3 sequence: CASSTTDTNYGYTF. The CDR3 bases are TGTGCCAGCAGTACCACAGACACGAACTATGGCTACACCTTC.

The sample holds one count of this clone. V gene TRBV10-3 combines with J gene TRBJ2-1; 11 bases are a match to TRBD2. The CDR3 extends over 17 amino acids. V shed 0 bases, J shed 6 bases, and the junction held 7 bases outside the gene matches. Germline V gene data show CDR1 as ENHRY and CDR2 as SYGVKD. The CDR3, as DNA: TGTGCCATCAGTGAGTCGTTAGCGGGGGGGACGTCCAATGAGCAGTTCTTC. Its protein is CAISESLAGGTSNEQFF.

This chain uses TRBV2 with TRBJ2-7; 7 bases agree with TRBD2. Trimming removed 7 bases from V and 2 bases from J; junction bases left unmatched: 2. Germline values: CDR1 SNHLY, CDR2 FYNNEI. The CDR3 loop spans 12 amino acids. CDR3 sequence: CASTSGTYEQYF. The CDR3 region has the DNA TGTGCCAGCACTAGCGGAACCTACGAGCAGTACTTC.

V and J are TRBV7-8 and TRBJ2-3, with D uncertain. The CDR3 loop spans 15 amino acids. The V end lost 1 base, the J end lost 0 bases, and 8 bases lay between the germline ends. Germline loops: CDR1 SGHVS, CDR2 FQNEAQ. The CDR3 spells CASSLELRSTDTQYF. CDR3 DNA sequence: TGTGCCAGCAGCTTAGAGCTCAGGAGCACAGATACGCAGTATTTT.

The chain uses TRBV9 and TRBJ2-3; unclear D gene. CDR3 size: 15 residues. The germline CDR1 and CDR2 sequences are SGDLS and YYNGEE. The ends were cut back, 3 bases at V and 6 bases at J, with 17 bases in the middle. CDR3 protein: CASSGEKRRADTQYF. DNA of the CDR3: TGTGCCAGCAGCGGCGAAAAAAGGAGAGCGGATACGCAGTATTTT.

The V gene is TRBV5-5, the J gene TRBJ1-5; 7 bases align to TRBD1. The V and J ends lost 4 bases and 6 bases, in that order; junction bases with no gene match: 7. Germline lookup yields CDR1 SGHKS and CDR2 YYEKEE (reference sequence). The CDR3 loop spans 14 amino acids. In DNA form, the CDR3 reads TGTGCCAGCAGCACCACAGGGGTCGGTCAGCCCCAGCATTTT. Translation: CASSTTGVGQPQHF.

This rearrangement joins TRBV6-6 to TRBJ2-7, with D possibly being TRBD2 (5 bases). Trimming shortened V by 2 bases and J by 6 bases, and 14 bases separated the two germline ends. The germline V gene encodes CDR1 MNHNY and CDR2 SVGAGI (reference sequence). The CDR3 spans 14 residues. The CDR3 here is CASSYLSGGSEQYF. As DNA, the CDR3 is TGTGCCAGCAGTTACCTTTCTGGCGGGTCCGAGCAGTACTTC.

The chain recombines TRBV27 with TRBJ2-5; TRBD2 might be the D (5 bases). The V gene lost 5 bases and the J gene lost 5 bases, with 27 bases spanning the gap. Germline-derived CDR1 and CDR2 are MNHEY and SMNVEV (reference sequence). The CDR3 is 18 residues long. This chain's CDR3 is CASSAIITGSPTRETQYF. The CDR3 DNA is TGTGCCAGCAGTGCAATCATTACGGGGTCTCCCACGCGGGAGACCCAGTACTTC.

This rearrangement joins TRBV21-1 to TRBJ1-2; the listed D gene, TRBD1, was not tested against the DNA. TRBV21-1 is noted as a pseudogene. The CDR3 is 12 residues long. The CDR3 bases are TGTGCCAGCAGCAAAATAGGGGCGTGGGGTGCCTTC. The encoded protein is CASSKIGAWGAF.

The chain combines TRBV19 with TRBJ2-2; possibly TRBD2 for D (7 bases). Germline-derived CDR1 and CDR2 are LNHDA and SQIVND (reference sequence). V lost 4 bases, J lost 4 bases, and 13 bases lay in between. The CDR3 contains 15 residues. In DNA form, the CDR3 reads TGTGCCAGTAGTACAGGGGAGGGGTCCACCGGGGAGCTGTTTTTT. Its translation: CASSTGEGSTGELFF.

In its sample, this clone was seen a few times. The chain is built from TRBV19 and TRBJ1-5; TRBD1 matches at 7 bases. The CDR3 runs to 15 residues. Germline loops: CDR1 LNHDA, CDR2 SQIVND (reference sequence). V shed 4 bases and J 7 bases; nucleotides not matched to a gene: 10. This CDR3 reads CASSTVTGSGQPQHF. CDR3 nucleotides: TGTGCCAGTAGTACCGTGACAGGGTCGGGACAGCCCCAGCATTTT.

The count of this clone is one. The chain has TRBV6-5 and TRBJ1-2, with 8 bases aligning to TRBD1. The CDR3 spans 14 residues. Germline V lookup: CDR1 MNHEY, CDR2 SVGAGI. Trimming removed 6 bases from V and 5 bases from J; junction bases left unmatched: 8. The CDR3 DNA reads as TGTGCCAGCAGCCACGACAGGGGACGGTATGGCTACACCTTC. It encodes CASSHDRGRYGYTF.

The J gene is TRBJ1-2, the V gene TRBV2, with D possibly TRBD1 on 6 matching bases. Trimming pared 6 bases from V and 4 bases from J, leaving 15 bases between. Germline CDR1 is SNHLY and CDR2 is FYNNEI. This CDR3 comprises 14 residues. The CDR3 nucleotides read TGTGCCAGCAGGGGGGCCTTAGAGGGCTATGGCTACACCTTC. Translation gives CASRGALEGYGYTF. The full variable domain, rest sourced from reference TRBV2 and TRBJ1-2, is EPEVTQTPSHQVTQMGQEVILRCVPISNHLYFYWYRQILGQKVEFLVSFYNNEISEKSEIFDDQFSVERPDGSNFTLKIRSTKLEDSAMYFCASRGALEGYGYTFGSGTRLTVV.

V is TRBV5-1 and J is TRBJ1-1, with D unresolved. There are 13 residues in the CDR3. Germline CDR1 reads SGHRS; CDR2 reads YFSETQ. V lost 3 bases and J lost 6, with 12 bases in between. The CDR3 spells CASSSGGSSEAFF. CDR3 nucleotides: TGCGCCAGCAGCTCGGGAGGGTCTTCTGAAGCTTTCTTT.

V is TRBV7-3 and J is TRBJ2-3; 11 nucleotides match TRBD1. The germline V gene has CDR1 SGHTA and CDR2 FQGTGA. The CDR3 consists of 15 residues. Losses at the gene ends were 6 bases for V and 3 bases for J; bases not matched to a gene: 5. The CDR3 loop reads CASSLGQGVTDTQYF. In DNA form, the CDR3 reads TGTGCCAGCAGTCTGGGACAGGGGGTAACAGATACGCAGTATTTT.

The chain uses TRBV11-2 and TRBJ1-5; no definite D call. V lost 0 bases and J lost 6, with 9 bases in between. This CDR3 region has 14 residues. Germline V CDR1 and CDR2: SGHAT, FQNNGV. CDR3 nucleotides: TGTGCCAGCAGCTTAGACATAGAACGTCAGCCCCAGCATTTT. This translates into CASSLDIERQPQHF.

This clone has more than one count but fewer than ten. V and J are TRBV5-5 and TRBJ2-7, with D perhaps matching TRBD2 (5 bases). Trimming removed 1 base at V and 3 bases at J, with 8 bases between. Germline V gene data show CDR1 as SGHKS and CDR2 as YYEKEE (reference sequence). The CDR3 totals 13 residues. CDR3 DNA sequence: TGTGCCAGCAGCTTGCCAGGACTCTACGAGCAGTACTTC. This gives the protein CASSLPGLYEQYF.

CDR3 in amino acids: CATSRRGGTGNTIYF. CDR3 nucleotide sequence: TGTGCCACCAGCAGACGAGGGGGCACAGGAAACACCATATATTTT. The chain carries TRBV15 and TRBJ1-3; TRBD1 aligns across 7 bases. Germline V gives CDR1 LNHNV, CDR2 YYDKDF (reference sequence). Unmatched junction bases numbered 5, after V lost 2 bases and J lost 4 bases. CDR3 length equals 15 residues.

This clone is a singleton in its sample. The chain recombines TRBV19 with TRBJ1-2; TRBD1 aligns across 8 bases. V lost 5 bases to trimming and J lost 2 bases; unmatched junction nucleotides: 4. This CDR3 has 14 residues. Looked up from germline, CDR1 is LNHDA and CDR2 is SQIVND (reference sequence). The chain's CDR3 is CASSEQGGNYGYTF. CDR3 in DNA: TGTGCCAGTAGTGAACAGGGGGGCAACTATGGCTACACCTTC. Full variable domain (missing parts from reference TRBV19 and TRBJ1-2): DGGITQSPKYLFRKEGQNVTLSCEQNLNHDAMYWYRQDPGQGLRLIYYSQIVNDFQKGDIAEGYSVSREKKESFPLTVTSAQKNPTAFYLCASSEQGGNYGYTFGSGTRLTVV.